The TCR beta chain described here comes from a study of T cell responses to AZD1222 COVID-19 vaccine. Germline assignment: CDR1 SGHVS and CDR2 FNYEAQ. The CDR3 extends over 13 amino acids. Trimming cost V 1 base and J 2 bases, with 2 bases left between them. TCRdb's table, derived via immunoSEQ multiplex PCR, lists solely in-frame clones and lacks some. The repertoire holds around 120,000 clones, with over 80% as singletons. The sequencing here drew on peripheral blood, taken 28 days after the second AZD1222 dose. This chain links TRBV7-6 with TRBJ2-2; D not certain. This TCR was sampled from an adult who received the AZD1222 COVID-19 vaccine. The CDR3 nucleotides read TGTGCCAGCAGCTTAGATAACACCGGGGAGCTGTTTTTT. Its translation is CASSLDNTGELFF.